Below, 8 T cell receptor beta chains from the same sample are listed, as sequenced in a study of blood T cells in healthy people across ages (dated by TCRdb to the mid-2010s). Library preparation was by 5' RACE. Instrument used: Illumina HiSeq 2500. A second PCR of roughly 7 to 11 cycles was performed with a sample-barcoded 5' primer and a J-beta primer mix. The public reads were run again by TCRdb, first through fastp at Q25 and then through MiXCR, and only productive beta chains were kept. Rows merge per CDR3 protein into single entries with the most common DNA and genes. The sample table contains around 1.7 million distinct CDR3 sequences; only one count was recorded for 28% of them. The ten largest clones take up around 7.7% of the sample. Sequencing was done on a sample of blood. The receptors derive from a woman aged 25 to 39 in good health.

The chain employs TRBV20-1 and TRBJ2-1; no clear D. V was pared by 3 bases and J by 10 bases, with 10 bases between. The CDR3 covers 11 residues. Germline lookup yields CDR1 DFQATT and CDR2 SNEGSKA (reference sequence). The CDR3 loop is CSARALREQFF. The CDR3 DNA follows: TGCAGTGCTAGGGCGTTAAGAGAGCAGTTCTTC.

This clonotype turned up a few times. This chain uses TRBV14 with TRBJ2-7; 8 bases map to TRBD1. J was trimmed by 0 bases and V by 4 bases; bases with no gene match: 8. CDR1 and CDR2 (germline): SGHDN, FVKESK. This CDR3 is built from 16 residues. CDR3 in DNA: TGTGCCAGCAGCCCCAAACGGACAGGGACCTCCTACGAGCAGTACTTC. As protein: CASSPKRTGTSYEQYF.

The J gene is TRBJ2-7, the V gene TRBV4-3; 9 nucleotides line up with TRBD2. V shed 0 bases and J 5 bases; nucleotides not matched to a gene: 11. The germline V gene encodes CDR1 LGHNA and CDR2 YSLEER. The CDR3 consists of 17 residues. The chain's CDR3 is CASSQDLVGLAGHEQYF. The CDR3 DNA reads TGCGCCAGCAGCCAAGATTTAGTAGGGCTAGCGGGGCACGAGCAGTACTTC.

The chain uses TRBV5-1 and TRBJ2-3, with 10 bases lining up with TRBD1. Germline V lookup: CDR1 SGHRS, CDR2 YFSETQ. The trim removed 0 bases at V and 3 bases at J, leaving 4 bases unmatched. This CDR3 has 16 residues. The CDR3 here is CASSLATGGRTDTQYF. The DNA of the CDR3 is TGCGCCAGCAGCTTGGCGACAGGGGGCCGGACAGATACGCAGTATTTT. Full variable domain (rest looked up from reference TRBV5-1 and TRBJ2-3): KAGVTQTPRYLIKTRGQQVTLSCSPISGHRSVSWYQQTPGQGLQFLFEYFSETQRNKGNFPGRFSGRQFSNSRSEMNVSTLELGDSALYLCASSLATGGRTDTQYFGPGTRLTVL.

This chain joins TRBV24-1 and TRBJ2-5; the match to TRBD2 covers 8 bases. TRBJ2-7 matches the DNA end more closely, so the J call is doubtful. The germline V gene encodes CDR1 KGHDR and CDR2 SFDVKD. The CDR3 runs to 15 residues. DNA for the CDR3: TGTGCCACCAGTAAAACCGGCGGGGGGCCCAACGAGCAGTACTTC. Encoded protein: CATSKTGGGPNEQYF.

In this sample, this clonotype turned up a few times. The V call is TRBV25-1, the J call TRBJ2-5; 7 nucleotides line up with TRBD2. The CDR3 loop spans 14 amino acids. Germline CDR1 reads MGHDK; CDR2 reads SYGVNS. The junction had 13 bases not matched to a gene; V was cut back by 10 bases and J by 5 bases. The CDR3 region is CATQPDAGDETQYF. DNA of the CDR3: TGTGCCACCCAGCCTGATGCGGGGGATGAGACCCAGTACTTC.

This chain joins TRBV12-3 or TRBV12-4 and TRBJ2-5, with D tentatively TRBD1 or TRBD2 (6 bases each). V lost 4 bases, J lost 11 bases, and 26 bases lay in between. The CDR3 is 16 residues long. CDR3 in amino acids: CASSYPYVVGGNEQYF. Here the CDR3 DNA reads TGTGCCAGCAGTTACCCGTATGTTGTCGGGGGCAATGAGCAGTACTTC.

The chain has TRBV5-1 and TRBJ2-5; 11 bases are shared with TRBD2. Germline V lookup: CDR1 SGHRS, CDR2 YFSETQ. The CDR3 has 15 residues. J was trimmed by 1 base and V by 5 bases; bases with no gene match: 4. CDR3 amino acids: CASSMGTSGQETQYF. In DNA, the CDR3 is TGCGCCAGCAGTATGGGGACTAGCGGCCAAGAGACCCAGTACTTC.